The 30 T cell receptor beta chains reported below all come from one sample, sequenced in a study of blood T cells in healthy people across ages. A J-beta primer mix and a sample-barcoded 5' primer were used in a second PCR of roughly 6 to 11 cycles. TCRdb reanalysed the 5' RACE reads using MiXCR and keeps one entry per CDR3 protein. The sample lists some 710,000 distinct CDR3 sequences; more than 35% were seen once. What was sequenced was blood. These receptors were taken from a man older than 75 in good health.

This clonotype turned up a few times. CDR3 nucleotides: TGTGCCAGCAGATGGTCGAGCGAGCAGTACTTC. Its protein is CASRWSSEQYF. V gene TRBV28 combines with J gene TRBJ2-5; D gene uncertain. The better agreement between TRBJ2-7 and the DNA end casts doubt on the J call. The V gene's germline CDR1 is MDHEN and CDR2 SYDVKM. This CDR3 contains 11 residues.

This clonotype has a handful of counts. The rearrangement links TRBV5-1 to TRBJ1-2; D is possibly TRBD1 (6 bases). Germline V gene sequence: CDR1 SGHRS, CDR2 YFSETQ. The CDR3 has 13 amino acids. The ends were cut back, 2 bases at V and 8 bases at J, with 13 bases in the middle. This CDR3 is CASSLSGARGYTF. The CDR3 coding sequence is TGCGCCAGCAGCTTATCGGGGGCGCGGGGCTACACCTTC. Combining the CDR3 with reference TRBV5-1 and TRBJ1-2 gives the whole variable domain KAGVTQTPRYLIKTRGQQVTLSCSPISGHRSVSWYQQTPGQGLQFLFEYFSETQRNKGNFPGRFSGRQFSNSRSEMNVSTLELGDSALYLCASSLSGARGYTFGSGTRLTVV.

This chain links TRBV6-1 with TRBJ1-6; D gene unclear. V was cut by 7 bases and J by 10 bases, with 17 bases left in between. The germline V gene has CDR1 MNHNS and CDR2 SASEGT. This CDR3 is built from 14 residues. The CDR3 nucleotides read TGTGCCAGCATTACAAATACCGCGAGCTCACCCCTCCACTTT. Its protein product is CASITNTASSPLHF.

V is TRBV4-1 and J is TRBJ2-7; D call uncertain. With the DNA end fitting TRBJ2-5 better, the J assignment may be wrong. Germline V gives CDR1 MGHRA, CDR2 YSYEKL. CDR3 length equals 14 residues. In nucleotides, the CDR3 is TGCGCCAGCAGCCAAGGACAAGATGGGGAGACCCAGTACTTC. Translating it yields CASSQGQDGETQYF.

The genes are TRBV5-1 and TRBJ1-1, with TRBD1 matching over 7 bases. V was pared by 4 bases and J by 1 base, with 4 bases of the junction left unmatched. From germline, CDR1 is SGHRS and CDR2 YFSETQ. The CDR3 contains 14 residues. In DNA, the CDR3 is TGCGCCAGCAGCATAAGGACAGGGAACACTGAAGCTTTCTTT. It yields the protein CASSIRTGNTEAFF.

J is TRBJ2-3 and V is TRBV9; tentative D call: TRBD2 (6 bases). The germline V gene has CDR1 SGDLS and CDR2 YYNGEE. This CDR3 contains 14 residues. Trimming pared 6 bases from V and 2 bases from J, leaving 13 bases between. The CDR3 reads CASKGTAITDTQYF. As DNA, the CDR3 is TGTGCCAGCAAAGGGACTGCAATCACAGATACGCAGTATTTT.

J is TRBJ2-4 and V is TRBV29-1; the D is unclear. Germline V gene data show CDR1 as SQVTM and CDR2 as ANQGSEA. V lost 7 bases, J lost 11 bases, and 12 bases lay in between. There are 10 residues in the CDR3. DNA of the CDR3: TGCAGCGCCACTCCGGGTTTTCAGTACTTC. It is translated as CSATPGFQYF.

The rearrangement links TRBV3-1 to TRBJ2-1; 8 nucleotides match TRBD2. Trimming at V came to 3 bases and at J to 8 bases, leaving 9 bases not matched to a gene. The CDR3 consists of 15 residues. CDR1 LGHDT and CDR2 YNNKEL come from the germline V gene (reference sequence). The CDR3 region is CASSQEAGVGDEQFF. CDR3 sequence (DNA): TGTGCCAGCAGCCAGGAAGCGGGAGTTGGAGATGAGCAGTTCTTC.

There are a few counts of this clonotype. The chain employs TRBV29-1 and TRBJ2-3; D is possibly TRBD1 (6 bases). The V end was cut by 6 bases, the J end by 6 bases, with 10 bases between. CDR3 size: 11 residues. The germline gives CDR1 SQVTM, CDR2 ANQGSEA. The CDR3 reads CSVVTGDTQYF. The CDR3 DNA reads as TGCAGCGTCGTAACAGGGGATACGCAGTATTTT.

This clonotype was observed a few times. This chain joins TRBV5-1 and TRBJ2-1; 9 bases are shared with TRBD2. V was clipped by 0 bases and J by 3 bases; unmatched bases: 4. The CDR3 has 16 amino acids. Germline V gives CDR1 SGHRS, CDR2 YFSETQ. The CDR3 spells CASSLALAGYYNEQFF. CDR3 bases: TGCGCCAGCAGCTTGGCTCTAGCGGGATACTACAATGAGCAGTTCTTC.

This clonotype was seen a few times. The V gene is TRBV20-1, the J gene TRBJ2-3; 8 bases align to TRBD1. CDR3 length equals 16 residues. The V segment lost 7 bases and the J segment 0 bases; nucleotides outside the gene matches: 12. Germline assignment: CDR1 DFQATT and CDR2 SNEGSKA (reference sequence). The DNA of the CDR3 is TGCAGTGTCGCCGGACAGGGCCCGACCAGCACAGATACGCAGTATTTT. Protein sequence: CSVAGQGPTSTDTQYF.

This chain links TRBV20-1 with TRBJ2-5; TRBD2 aligns across 8 bases. The CDR3 totals 13 residues. Trimming cost V 4 bases and J 0 bases; bases outside gene matches: 1. From germline, CDR1 is DFQATT and CDR2 SNEGSKA (reference sequence). The CDR3: CSANSGNQETQYF. For the CDR3, the DNA is TGCAGTGCTAATAGCGGGAACCAAGAGACCCAGTACTTC.

This clonotype occurred a few times. This chain links TRBV5-5 with TRBJ2-7; 10 positions agree with TRBD2. The germline gives CDR1 SGHKS, CDR2 YYEKEE (reference sequence). J gave up 3 bases and V 4 bases, and 4 bases lay outside the gene matches. The CDR3 length is 14 residues. As DNA, the CDR3 is TGTGCCAGCAGCATGACTAGCGGGCTCTACGAGCAGTACTTC. Translating it yields CASSMTSGLYEQYF.

This chain links TRBV11-2 with TRBJ1-3; a possible D gene is TRBD1 (6 bases). The CDR3 covers 18 residues. V was trimmed by 1 base and J by 2 bases, leaving 18 bases between them. The germline CDR1 and CDR2 sequences are SGHAT and FQNNGV. CDR3 in amino acids: CASSLGPQGRIAGNTIYF. As DNA, the CDR3 is TGTGCCAGCAGCTTAGGGCCCCAGGGGCGCATAGCTGGAAACACCATATATTTT.

V gene TRBV9 combines with J gene TRBJ1-6; TRBD1 matches at 9 bases. The junction had 7 bases not matched to a gene; V was cut back by 4 bases and J by 8 bases. Germline loops: CDR1 SGDLS, CDR2 YYNGEE. This CDR3 is 15 amino acids long. CDR3 protein: CASSFRDRADSPLHF. The CDR3 DNA is TGTGCCAGCAGCTTCCGGGACAGGGCTGATTCACCCCTCCACTTT.

The V gene is TRBV10-3, the J gene TRBJ2-7, with 7 positions matching TRBD1. The ends lost 4 bases at V and 4 bases at J; junction bases unmatched: 4. This CDR3 is 13 amino acids long. Germline lookup yields CDR1 ENHRY and CDR2 SYGVKD. CDR3 DNA sequence: TGTGCCATCAGTGGCCGGGACAGATACGAGCAGTACTTC. Amino acids: CAISGRDRYEQYF.

V usage is TRBV7-2 and J usage is TRBJ2-1; D may match TRBD1 or TRBD2 (5 bases each). The CDR3 has 15 amino acids. Looked up from germline, CDR1 is SGHTA and CDR2 is FQGNSA. Trimming left V 2 bases short and J 7 bases short, with 15 bases between. This CDR3 is CASSLMGLAENEQFF. The DNA of the CDR3 is TGTGCCAGCAGCTTAATGGGGCTAGCCGAGAATGAGCAGTTCTTC.

The rearrangement joins TRBV18 to TRBJ1-5, with TRBD1 matching 8 bases. There are 14 residues in the CDR3. Germline CDR1 is KGHSH and CDR2 is LQKENI. J gave up 10 bases and V 5 bases, and 10 bases lay outside the gene matches. The CDR3: CASSATGAGQPQHF. CDR3 nucleotide sequence: TGTGCCAGCTCAGCGACAGGGGCGGGACAACCCCAGCATTTT.

In this sample, this clonotype turned up once. The chain couples TRBV4-1 to TRBJ1-1; D may be TRBD1 (5 bases). The CDR3 has 15 residues. CDR1 and CDR2 from the germline V gene are MGHRA and YSYEKL. V was pared by 1 base and J by 3 bases, with 12 bases between. The CDR3 here is CASSQGRGGYTEAFF. CDR3 in DNA: TGCGCCAGCAGCCAAGGGAGGGGAGGGTACACTGAAGCTTTCTTT.

There are a few counts of this clonotype. J is TRBJ2-3 and V is TRBV2; TRBD2 agrees at 11 bases. The CDR3 is made up of 15 amino acids. Germline-derived CDR1 and CDR2 are SNHLY and FYNNEI. V lost 2 bases, J lost 4 bases, and 2 bases stayed unmatched. As DNA, the CDR3 is TGTGCCAGCAGTGAACTAGCGGGAGGCCCAGATACGCAGTATTTT. Translating gives CASSELAGGPDTQYF.

This clonotype has more than one count but fewer than ten. This chain links TRBV29-1 with TRBJ2-3, with D perhaps TRBD1 or TRBD2 (5 bases each). Per germline, CDR1 SQVTM and CDR2 ANQGSEA. The V and J ends lost 5 bases and 3 bases respectively, with 15 bases between them. This CDR3 region has 14 residues. The CDR3 reads CSVNGQGVTDTQYF. Here the CDR3 DNA reads TGCAGCGTTAATGGTCAGGGAGTTACAGATACGCAGTATTTT.

The V and J genes are TRBV4-3 and TRBJ1-2; a possible D gene is TRBD1 (5 bases). V was pared by 4 bases and J by 0 bases, with 15 bases between. The CDR3 length is 16 residues. Per the germline V gene, CDR1 is LGHNA and CDR2 is YSLEER. CDR3 sequence reads: CASSPQVGGSNYGYTF. The CDR3 nucleotides are TGCGCCAGCAGCCCGCAAGTCGGGGGATCTAACTATGGCTACACCTTC.

The V call is TRBV25-1, the J call TRBJ2-3; 12 bases are a match to TRBD2. V lost 5 bases and J lost 8; bases outside the gene matches: 11. The CDR3 has 16 residues. Germline V gene data show CDR1 as MGHDK and CDR2 as SYGVNS. The CDR3 DNA is TGTGCCAGCAGTCACCGACTAGCGGGAGAATTTGGTACGCAGTATTTT. Its protein is CASSHRLAGEFGTQYF.

V usage is TRBV4-2 and J usage is TRBJ2-7; perhaps TRBD1 as D (6 bases). Trimming removed 0 bases at V and 7 bases at J, with 22 bases between. Germline V gene sequence: CDR1 LGHNA, CDR2 YNFKEQ. The CDR3 loop spans 17 amino acids. The CDR3: CASSQDLQGGIDNEQYF. In DNA form, the CDR3 reads TGTGCCAGCAGCCAAGATCTTCAAGGGGGTATCGACAATGAGCAGTACTTC.

Turning to this clonotype: A much more abundant neighbour one base away suggests this may be a read error. The chain recombines TRBV12-3 or TRBV12-4 with TRBJ2-1; 11 nucleotides line up with TRBD2. This CDR3 has 14 amino acids. For the CDR3, the DNA is TGTACCAGCAGTAATAGCGGGAGGGCCGGTGAGCAGTTCTTC. This encodes CTSSNSGRAGEQFF.

The CDR3 nucleotides read TGCGCCAGCAGCGTGGGCAGGGGGGACACTGAAGCTTTCTTT. It is translated as CASSVGRGDTEAFF. The chain employs TRBV5-1 and TRBJ1-1; 7 positions match TRBD1. This CDR3 spans 14 amino acids. Germline V gene lookup returns CDR1 SGHRS and CDR2 YFSETQ. The V gene end was trimmed by 4 bases and the J gene end by 3 bases; junction bases not matched to a gene: 6.

There are a few counts of this clonotype. The chain recombines TRBV20-1 with TRBJ1-2; D uncertain. The germline gives CDR1 DFQATT, CDR2 SNEGSKA (reference sequence). The V end was cut by 6 bases, the J end by 7 bases, with 15 bases between. This CDR3 has 12 amino acids. CDR3 sequence: CSAVGDRFGYTF. DNA for the CDR3: TGCAGTGCCGTTGGGGATCGTTTTGGCTACACCTTC.

This clonotype was observed a few times. The chain is built from TRBV6-6 and TRBJ2-5; 10 bases are a match to TRBD2. Germline V CDR1 and CDR2: MNHNY, SVGAGI (reference sequence). Trimming removed 0 bases from V and 5 bases from J; junction bases left unmatched: 9. This CDR3 has 17 residues. CDR3 sequence: CASSYSVRLAGDETQYF. The CDR3, as DNA: TGTGCCAGCAGTTACTCTGTGCGGCTAGCGGGAGATGAGACCCAGTACTTC.

Comments on this clonotype: One end of the junction is discordant with germline, which a read error may explain. The J gene is TRBJ2-4, the V gene TRBV27; 9 positions agree with TRBD1. CDR1 MNHEY and CDR2 SMNVEV come from the germline V gene (reference sequence). This CDR3 region has 16 residues. The CDR3 nucleotides read TGTGCCGGCAGTAAGGACAGGGGTTTTGCCAAAAACATTCAGTACTTC. Its protein product is CAGSKDRGFAKNIQYF.

This clonotype was recorded a few times. The chain combines TRBV27 with TRBJ1-6, with no clear D. V lost 5 bases to trimming and J lost 7 bases, with 18 bases between them. The CDR3 is 16 amino acids. Germline CDR1 is MNHEY and CDR2 is SMNVEV (reference sequence). In DNA form, the CDR3 reads TGTGCCAGCAGTCACCTTACTACGAGTAAGAATTCACCCCTCCACTTT. Protein sequence: CASSHLTTSKNSPLHF.